Presented here are 14 T cell receptor beta chains from one specimen sequenced in a study of T cells after posttransplantation cyclophosphamide. TCRdb's table, derived via immunoSEQ multiplex PCR, lists solely in-frame clones and lacks some. The sample contains around 34,000 clones, none of them singletons. The sample was PBMCs. The receptors come from a woman aged 45 to 65 in good health and a related stem cell transplant donor.

At least ten counts were recorded for this clone. The CDR3 region has the DNA TGTGCCAGCAGACGAAAGTACAGGGGTGATACGCAGTATTTT. This translates into CASRRKYRGDTQYF. The chain uses TRBV28 and TRBJ2-3, with 7 bases fitting TRBD1. Germline CDR1 is MDHEN and CDR2 is SYDVKM. After removal of 6 bases from V and 6 bases from J, the junction contained 9 bases not matched to a gene. This CDR3 contains 14 residues.

This clone showed up many times. The V call is TRBV12-3 or TRBV12-4, the J call TRBJ1-1, with 7 bases matching TRBD1. The CDR3 contains 14 residues. Losses at the gene ends were 6 bases for V and 3 bases for J; bases not matched to a gene: 7. The CDR3 sequence: CASRMLTGDTEAFF. In nucleotides, the CDR3 is TGTGCCAGCAGGATGTTAACAGGGGACACTGAAGCTTTCTTT.

Ten or more counts support this clone. The J gene is TRBJ2-1, the V gene TRBV4-2; D remains unclear. Germline CDR1 LGHNA, CDR2 YNFKEQ. The V gene lost 1 base and the J gene lost 10 bases, with 11 bases spanning the gap. This CDR3 spans 13 amino acids. The CDR3 DNA sequence: TGTGCCAGCAGCCAAGGATTCGTAGAAGAGCAGTTCTTC. It translates to CASSQGFVEEQFF.

This clone was observed many times. V is TRBV27 and J is TRBJ2-1; perhaps TRBD1 as D (5 bases). Trimming took 3 bases from V and 6 from J, leaving 12 bases between them. Looked up from germline, CDR1 is MNHEY and CDR2 is SMNVEV (reference sequence). The CDR3 consists of 14 residues. The DNA for the CDR3 is TGTGCCAGCAGTTTCCCAGGGCAGACCAATGAGCAGTTCTTC. It codes for CASSFPGQTNEQFF.

This clone was seen ten or more times. This sequence joins TRBV6-2 or TRBV6-3 and TRBJ1-2, with TRBD1 identical over 9 bases. Trimming took 5 bases from V and 6 from J; bases not matched to a gene: 7. The length of the CDR3 is 14 residues. Germline values: CDR1 MNHEY, CDR2 SVGEGT. CDR3 coding DNA: TGTGCCAGCAGTCCCCGAACAGGGGGCCATGGCTACACCTTC. Translated, it gives CASSPRTGGHGYTF.

This clone was seen more than once but under ten times. V usage is TRBV18 and J usage is TRBJ1-5; D is undetermined. This CDR3 contains 17 residues. The germline CDR1 and CDR2 sequences are KGHSH and LQKENI. Trimming shortened V by 3 bases and J by 8 bases, and 23 bases separated the two germline ends. The CDR3 protein is CASSPASLPIVSEPQHF. The DNA of the CDR3 is TGTGCCAGCTCACCCGCAAGCCTTCCTATAGTAAGCGAGCCCCAGCATTTT.

This clone was counted many times. The gene calls are TRBV12-3 or TRBV12-4 and TRBJ2-1, with a tentative D call TRBD1 (6 bases). The CDR3 has 15 amino acids. V gave up 6 bases and J gave up 4 bases, with 16 bases separating them. The chain's CDR3 is CASRLTGRRYNEQFF. As DNA, the CDR3 is TGTGCCAGCAGACTCACAGGGCGAAGGTACAATGAGCAGTTCTTC.

This clone was counted ten times or more. The chain couples TRBV5-8 to TRBJ1-1; 8 bases agree with TRBD1. The CDR3 totals 17 residues. The germline gives CDR1 SGHTS, CDR2 YDEGEE. With 0 bases clipped from V and 0 bases from J, the junction kept 7 bases outside the gene matches. CDR3 nucleotides: TGTGCCAGCAGCTTGGACGGGACAGGCAACATGAACACTGAAGCTTTCTTT. Translation: CASSLDGTGNMNTEAFF.

This clone has only a few counts. This rearrangement joins TRBV18 to TRBJ1-2; D gene ambiguous. There are 12 residues in the CDR3. V gave up 6 bases and J gave up 2 bases, with 7 bases separating them. CDR1 is KGHSH, CDR2 LQKENI, per germline. The CDR3 loop reads CASSQRNYGYTF. In nucleotides, the CDR3 is TGTGCCAGCTCCCAGAGGAACTATGGCTACACCTTC.

This clone has at least ten counts. The V gene is TRBV27, the J gene TRBJ1-2, with 8 bases matching TRBD1. The J segment lost 7 bases and the V segment lost 6 bases, leaving 7 bases of the junction unmatched. CDR1 and CDR2 (germline): MNHEY, SMNVEV (reference sequence). The CDR3 length is 13 residues. The CDR3 bases are TGTGCCAGCAGCCCCAGGACAGGGTTTGGCTACACCTTC. This codes for CASSPRTGFGYTF.

This clone was observed many times. This rearrangement joins TRBV10-3 to TRBJ1-4; TRBD1 matches 7 bases. CDR1 ENHRY and CDR2 SYGVKD come from the germline V gene. V was pared by 9 bases and J by 7 bases, with 8 bases of the junction left unmatched. The CDR3 extends over 13 amino acids. The CDR3 protein is CAMASGQFEKLFF. The CDR3 coding sequence is TGTGCCATGGCCTCGGGACAGTTTGAAAAACTGTTTTTT.

This clone was seen at least ten times. V is TRBV12-3 or TRBV12-4 and J is TRBJ2-3, with D unclear. V was shortened by 2 bases and J by 2 bases, with 5 bases between the two germline ends. The CDR3 length is 13 residues. CDR3 bases: TGTGCCAGCAGTTTATTCTTCACAGATACGCAGTATTTT. Its protein product is CASSLFFTDTQYF.

The CDR3 sequence: CASSLDGIGTGGADTQYF. CDR3 nucleotide sequence: TGTGCCAGCAGCTTAGATGGGATCGGGACAGGGGGCGCAGATACGCAGTATTTT. The V gene is TRBV7-7, the J gene TRBJ2-3; 12 positions agree with TRBD1. This CDR3 is 18 amino acids long. From germline, CDR1 is SSHAT and CDR2 FNYEAQ (reference sequence). V gave up 1 base and J gave up 4 bases; unmatched junction bases: 9.

This clone appeared many times. This rearrangement joins TRBV4-1 to TRBJ2-7; TRBD1 might be the D (6 bases). This CDR3 has 13 residues. Germline CDR1 reads MGHRA; CDR2 reads YSYEKL. Trimming removed 4 bases from V and 4 bases from J, with 11 bases in between. The CDR3 sequence is CASSPGVQYEQYF. The DNA for the CDR3 is TGCGCCAGCAGCCCAGGGGTCCAGTACGAGCAGTACTTC.